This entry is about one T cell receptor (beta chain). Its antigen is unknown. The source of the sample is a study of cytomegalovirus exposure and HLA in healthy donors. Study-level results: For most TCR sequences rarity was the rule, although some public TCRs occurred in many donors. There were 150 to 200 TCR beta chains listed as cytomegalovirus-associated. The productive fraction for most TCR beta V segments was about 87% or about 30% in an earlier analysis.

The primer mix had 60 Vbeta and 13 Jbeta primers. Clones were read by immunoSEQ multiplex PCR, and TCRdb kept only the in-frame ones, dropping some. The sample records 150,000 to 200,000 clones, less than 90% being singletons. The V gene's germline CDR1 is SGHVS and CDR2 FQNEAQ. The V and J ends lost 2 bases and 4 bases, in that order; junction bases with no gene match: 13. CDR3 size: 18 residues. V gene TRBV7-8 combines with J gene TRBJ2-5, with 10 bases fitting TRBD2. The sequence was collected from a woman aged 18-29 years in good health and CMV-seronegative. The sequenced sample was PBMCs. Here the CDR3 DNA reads TGTGCCAGCAGCTTACGGATTGGGTCTAGCGGGGGTGTAGAGACCCAGTACTTC. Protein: CASSLRIGSSGGVETQYF.